What follows is one T cell receptor beta chain and its context. What it recognizes is unknown. The sample is drawn from a study of cytomegalovirus exposure and HLA in healthy donors. Study-level findings and limits: TRBV6-2, TRBV6-3 and other indistinguishable V segments were excluded. An analysis was carried out at a later point. It showed that HLA-associated TCR beta chains were more clonally expanded than equally common non-associated chains.

Trimming cost V 2 bases and J 7 bases; bases outside gene matches: 7. Germline CDR1 reads MNHEY; CDR2 reads SMNVEV (reference sequence). The CDR3 spans 15 residues. It was with 60 Vbeta and 13 Jbeta primers that the PCR ran. The protocol was immunoSEQ multiplex PCR, while the TCRdb copy is restricted to in-frame clones and leaves out a portion. The sample has approximately 120,000 clones; 70% to 85% are singletons. The gene calls are TRBV27 and TRBJ2-1, with 8 bases that match TRBD1. The clonotype comes from a middle-aged man in good health and CMV-seropositive. Sequencing used PBMCs. This CDR3 reads CASSLNGQGWNEQFF. CDR3 coding DNA: TGTGCCAGCAGTTTAAACGGACAGGGCTGGAATGAGCAGTTCTTC.